This paragraph covers one T cell receptor (beta chain) sequence. Its antigen is currently unknown. This sample was included in a study of cytomegalovirus exposure and HLA in healthy donors. Study-level information: A previous analysis identified fewer than 130 million unique TCR beta sequences derived from around 180 million T cells.

Germline CDR1 MGHRA, CDR2 YSYEKL. Trimming removed 4 bases from V and 5 bases from J, with 15 bases in between. This CDR3 comprises 16 residues. The study, taken as a whole, reports: TCR beta V- and J-gene trimming was later associated with a missense DCLRE1C variant. A few of the chains that were CMV-associated were confirmed in vitro to be specific for CMV antigens. Presence/absence analyses took donor sequencing depth as roughly uniform.

PCR primers comprised 60 Vbeta and 13 Jbeta primers. The repertoire was sequenced with immunoSEQ multiplex PCR; TCRdb's copy has only in-frame clones and lacks some. The data hold roughly 84,000 clones, with over 75% observed a single time. This TCR was sampled from a human donor in good health. Sequences were obtained from PBMCs. J is TRBJ1-6 and V is TRBV4-1; a possible D gene is TRBD1 (6 bases). This chain's CDR3 is CASSRSRGRDNSPLHF. The CDR3 DNA follows: TGCGCCAGCAGCCGGAGCAGGGGTCGGGATAATTCACCCCTCCACTTT.